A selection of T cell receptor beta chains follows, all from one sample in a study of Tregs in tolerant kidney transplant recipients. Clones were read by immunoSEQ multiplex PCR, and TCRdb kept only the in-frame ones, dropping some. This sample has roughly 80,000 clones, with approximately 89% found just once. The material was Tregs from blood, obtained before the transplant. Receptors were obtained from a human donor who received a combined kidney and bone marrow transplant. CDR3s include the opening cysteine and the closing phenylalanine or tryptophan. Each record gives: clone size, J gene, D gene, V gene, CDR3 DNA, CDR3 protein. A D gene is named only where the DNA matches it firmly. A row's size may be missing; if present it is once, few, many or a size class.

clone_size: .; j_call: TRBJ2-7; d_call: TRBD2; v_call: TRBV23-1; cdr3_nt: TGCGCCAGCACCACCTATAGTAGCGGGAGAGGCTACGAGCAGTACTTC; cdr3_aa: CASTTYSSGRGYEQYF
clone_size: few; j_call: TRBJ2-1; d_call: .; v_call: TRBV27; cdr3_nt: TGTGCCAGCAGTCCCCGCCCCGGGGGACTGGACAATGAGCAGTTCTTC; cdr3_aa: CASSPRPGGLDNEQFF
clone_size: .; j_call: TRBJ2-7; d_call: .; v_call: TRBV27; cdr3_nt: TGTGCCAGCAGTTCCCCAGCGCGTACCTACGAGCAGTACTTC; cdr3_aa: CASSSPARTYEQYF
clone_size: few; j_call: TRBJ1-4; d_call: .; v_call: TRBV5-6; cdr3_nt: TGTGCCAGCAGCTTGGCCGGGCATACGAGGGAAAAACTGTTTTTT; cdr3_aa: CASSLAGHTREKLFF
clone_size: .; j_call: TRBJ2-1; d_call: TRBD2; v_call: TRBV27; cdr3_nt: TGTGCCAGCAGTTTTTTAGCGGGAGGTATGAATGAGCAGTTCTTC; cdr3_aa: CASSFLAGGMNEQFF
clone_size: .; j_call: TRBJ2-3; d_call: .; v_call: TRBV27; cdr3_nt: TGTGCCAGCACTCAATGGGGCACAGATACGCAGTATTTT; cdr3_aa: CASTQWGTDTQYF
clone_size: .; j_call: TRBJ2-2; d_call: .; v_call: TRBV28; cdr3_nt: TGTGCCAGCAGTTTAGATAGCGCTGCGACTCCCGGGGAGCTGTTTTTT; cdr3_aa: CASSLDSAATPGELFF
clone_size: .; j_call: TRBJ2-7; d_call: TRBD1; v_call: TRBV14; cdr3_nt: TGTGCCAGCAGCCAATTCCGGCCAGGGGGCATCTACGAGCAGTACTTC; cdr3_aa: CASSQFRPGGIYEQYF
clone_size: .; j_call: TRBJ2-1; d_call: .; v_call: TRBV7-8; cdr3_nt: TGTGCCAGCAGGGAAACCAACTACTCCCGAGGATACAATGAGCAGTTCTTC; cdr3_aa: CASRETNYSRGYNEQFF
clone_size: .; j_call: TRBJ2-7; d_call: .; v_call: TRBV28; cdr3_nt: TGTGCCAGCACCACAGGAGGGGGCGCGTACTACGAGCAGTACTTC; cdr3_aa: CASTTGGGAYYEQYF
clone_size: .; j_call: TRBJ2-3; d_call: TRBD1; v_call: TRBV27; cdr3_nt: TGTGCCAGCAGTTTAAGTCCTAGGGACAGGCCTCTTATGAGACAGTATTTT; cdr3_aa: CASSLSPRDRPLMRQYF
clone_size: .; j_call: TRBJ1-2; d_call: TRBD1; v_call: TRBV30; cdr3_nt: TGTGCCTGGAGCCAAATGGGACAGGGGTTTCTCTTC; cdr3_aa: CAWSQMGQGFLF
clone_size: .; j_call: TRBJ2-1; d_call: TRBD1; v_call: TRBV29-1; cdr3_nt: TGCAGCGTTGAAACGGGGGGACAGGGGGGACTAGTGTTCTACAATGAGCAGTTCTTC; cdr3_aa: CSVETGGQGGLVFYNEQFF
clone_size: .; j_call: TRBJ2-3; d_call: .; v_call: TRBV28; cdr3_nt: TGTGCCAGCAGCCCGGGACAACGCACAGATACGCAGTATTTT; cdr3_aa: CASSPGQRTDTQYF
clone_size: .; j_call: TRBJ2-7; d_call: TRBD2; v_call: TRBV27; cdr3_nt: TGTGCCAGCAGTCACGGCGGGGACTACTTCGCCAGGGAGTACTTC; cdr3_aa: CASSHGGDYFAREYF
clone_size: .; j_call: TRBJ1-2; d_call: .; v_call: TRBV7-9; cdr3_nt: TGTGCCAGCAGCTTGGGGAAAGCTGGAGGCTACACCTTC; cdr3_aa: CASSLGKAGGYTF
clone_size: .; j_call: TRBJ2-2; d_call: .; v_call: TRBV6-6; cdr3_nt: TGTGCCAGCAGGCTGGGAGGCGGGGAGCTGTTTTTT; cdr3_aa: CASRLGGGELFF
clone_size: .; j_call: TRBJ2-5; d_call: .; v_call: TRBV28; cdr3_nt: TGTGCCAGCAGAACAGGTAGCGAGACCCAGTACTTC; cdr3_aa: CASRTGSETQYF
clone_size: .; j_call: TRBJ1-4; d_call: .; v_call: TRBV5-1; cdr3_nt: TGCGCCAGCAGCCCTGACGGAAATGAAAAACTGTTTTTT; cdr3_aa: CASSPDGNEKLFF
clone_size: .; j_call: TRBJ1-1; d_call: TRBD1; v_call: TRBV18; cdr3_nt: TGTGCCAGCTCCCTGGGACAGGGGACGATCACTGAAGCTTTCTTT; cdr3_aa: CASSLGQGTITEAFF
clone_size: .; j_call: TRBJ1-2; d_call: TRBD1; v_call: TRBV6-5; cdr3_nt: TGTGCCAGCAGTGAGGGACAGGGTGGAGGCTACACCTTC; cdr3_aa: CASSEGQGGGYTF
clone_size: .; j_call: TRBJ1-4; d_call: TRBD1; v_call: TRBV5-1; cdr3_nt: TGCGCCAGCAGCCCTCACTGGGGACAGTTGGAGGAAAAACTGTTTTTT; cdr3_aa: CASSPHWGQLEEKLFF
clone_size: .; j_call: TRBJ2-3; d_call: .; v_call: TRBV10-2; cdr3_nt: TGCGCCAGCAGTGTTGGCGGGATGCGCGATACGCAGTATTTT; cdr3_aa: CASSVGGMRDTQYF
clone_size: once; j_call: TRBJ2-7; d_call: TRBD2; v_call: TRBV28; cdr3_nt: TGTGCCAGCAACCCCGGTGCGGGAGGAACCTACGAGCAGTACTTC; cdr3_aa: CASNPGAGGTYEQYF
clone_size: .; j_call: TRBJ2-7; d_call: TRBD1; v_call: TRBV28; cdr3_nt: TGTGCCACCGGACAGGGGGACTCCTACGAGCAGTACTTC; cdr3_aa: CATGQGDSYEQYF
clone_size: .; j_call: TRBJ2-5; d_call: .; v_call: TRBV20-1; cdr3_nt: TGCAGTGCCCGAGGCCCAGAGACCCAGTACTTC; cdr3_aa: CSARGPETQYF
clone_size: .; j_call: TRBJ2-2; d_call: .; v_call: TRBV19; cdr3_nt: TGTGCCAGTAGTATTAGCTTCCGACAGAACACCGGGGAGCTGTTTTTT; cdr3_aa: CASSISFRQNTGELFF
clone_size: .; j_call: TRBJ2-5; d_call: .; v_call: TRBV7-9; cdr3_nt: TGTGCCAGCAGCTTATCGGGAAACCAAGAGACCCAGTACTTC; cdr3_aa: CASSLSGNQETQYF
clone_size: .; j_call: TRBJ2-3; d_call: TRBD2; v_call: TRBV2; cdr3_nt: TGTGCCTGTCGCCGGGACTACCGTTTCCAGGATACGCAGTATTTT; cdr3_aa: CACRRDYRFQDTQYF
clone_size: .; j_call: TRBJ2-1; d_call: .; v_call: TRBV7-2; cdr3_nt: TGTGCCAGCAGCTTCCTTAGCACTCGCTCCTACAATGAGCAGTTCTTC; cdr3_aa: CASSFLSTRSYNEQFF
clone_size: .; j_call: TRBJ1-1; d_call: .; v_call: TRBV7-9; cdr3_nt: TGTGCCAGCAGCTTAGGGCAAAAAAACACTGAAGCTTTCTTT; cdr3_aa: CASSLGQKNTEAFF
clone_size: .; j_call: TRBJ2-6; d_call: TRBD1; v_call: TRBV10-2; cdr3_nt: TGCGCCAGCAGACCGGGACAGGGCGTCTCTGGGGCCAACGTCCTGACTTTC; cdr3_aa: CASRPGQGVSGANVLTF
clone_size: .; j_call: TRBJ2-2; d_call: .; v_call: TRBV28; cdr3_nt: TGTGCCAGCCTTAAGAACACCGGGGAGCTGTTTTTT; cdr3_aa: CASLKNTGELFF
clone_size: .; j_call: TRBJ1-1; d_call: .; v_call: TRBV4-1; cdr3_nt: TGCGCCAGCAGCCTTTTTCGGGGCACTGAAGCTTTCTTT; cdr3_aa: CASSLFRGTEAFF
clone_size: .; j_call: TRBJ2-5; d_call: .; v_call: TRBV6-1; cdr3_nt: TGTGCCAGCAGTGAGCTAGGGACATCGTTTTCGGCCCAGTACTTC; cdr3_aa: CASSELGTSFSAQYF
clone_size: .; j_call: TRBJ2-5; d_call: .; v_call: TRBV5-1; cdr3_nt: TGCGCCAGCAGCAACATGCAGGCGGGGGAGACCCAGTACTTC; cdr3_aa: CASSNMQAGETQYF
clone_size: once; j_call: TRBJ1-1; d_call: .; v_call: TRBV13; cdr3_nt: TGTGCCAGCAGCTTAGAAGGGTCCTACACTGAAGCTTTCTTT; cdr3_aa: CASSLEGSYTEAFF
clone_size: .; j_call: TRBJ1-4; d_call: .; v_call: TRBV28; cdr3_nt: TGTGCCAGCAGTCCCACGGAGGTGGGGAGGGCACTGTTTTTT; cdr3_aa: CASSPTEVGRALFF
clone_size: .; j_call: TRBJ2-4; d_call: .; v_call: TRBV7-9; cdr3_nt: TGTGCCAGCAGCTTATATGAGGGGAATCAGTACTTC; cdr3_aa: CASSLYEGNQYF
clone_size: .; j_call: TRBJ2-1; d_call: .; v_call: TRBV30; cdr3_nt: TGTGCCTGGAGTGTACGGACTACACATGAGCAGTTCTTC; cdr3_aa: CAWSVRTTHEQFF
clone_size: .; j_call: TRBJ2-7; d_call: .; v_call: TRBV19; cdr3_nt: TGTGCCAGTAGTACCCAGGGGGGCCTTAACCCCTACGAGCAGTACTTC; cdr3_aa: CASSTQGGLNPYEQYF
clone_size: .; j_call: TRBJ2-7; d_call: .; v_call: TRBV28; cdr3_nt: TGTGCCAGCAGTTTCTCTGACCCCAGGGGCGGCGAGCAGTACTTC; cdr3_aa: CASSFSDPRGGEQYF
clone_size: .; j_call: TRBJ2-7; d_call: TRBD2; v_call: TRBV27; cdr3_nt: TGTGCCAGCAGTTTAAGGGGTAGCGGGAGGATCTCCTACGAGCAGTACTTC; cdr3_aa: CASSLRGSGRISYEQYF
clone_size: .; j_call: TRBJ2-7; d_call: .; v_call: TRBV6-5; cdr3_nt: TGTGCCAGCAGTTACTCGAGAGGATACGAGCAGTACTTC; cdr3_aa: CASSYSRGYEQYF
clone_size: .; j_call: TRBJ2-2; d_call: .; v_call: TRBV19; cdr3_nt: TGTGCCAGTCGGTCTCTCGGAGGACGGACCGGGGAGCTGTTTTTT; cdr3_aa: CASRSLGGRTGELFF
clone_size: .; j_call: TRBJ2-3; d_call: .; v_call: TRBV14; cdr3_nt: TGTGCCAGCAGCCAACGACTAACAGATACGCAGTATTTT; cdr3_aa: CASSQRLTDTQYF
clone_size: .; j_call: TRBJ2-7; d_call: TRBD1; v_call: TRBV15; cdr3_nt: TGTGCCACCAGATTTACAGGGGAATACGAGCAGTACTTC; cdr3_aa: CATRFTGEYEQYF
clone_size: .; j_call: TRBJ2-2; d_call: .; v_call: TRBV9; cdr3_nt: TGTGCCAGCAGCCTGACTGGGGTGAGGGCCGGTGACACCGGGGAGCTGTTTTTT; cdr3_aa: CASSLTGVRAGDTGELFF
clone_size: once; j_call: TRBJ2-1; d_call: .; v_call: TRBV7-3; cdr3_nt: TGTGCCAGCAGCTTAGACCCCGCGACTAGCAATGAGCAGTTCTTC; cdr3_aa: CASSLDPATSNEQFF
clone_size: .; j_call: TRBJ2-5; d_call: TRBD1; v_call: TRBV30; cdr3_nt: TGTGCCTGGAGTAGAGGGGGCGACGAGACCCAGTACTTC; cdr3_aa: CAWSRGGDETQYF
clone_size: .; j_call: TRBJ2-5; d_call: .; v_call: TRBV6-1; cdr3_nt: TGTGCCAGCAAGCCGGCCGGGGGCCTACAAGAGACCCAGTACTTC; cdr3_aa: CASKPAGGLQETQYF
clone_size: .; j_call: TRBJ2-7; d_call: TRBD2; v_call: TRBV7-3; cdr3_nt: TGTGCCAGCAGCTTAACTAGCGGGACCTCCTACGAGCAGTACTTC; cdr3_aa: CASSLTSGTSYEQYF
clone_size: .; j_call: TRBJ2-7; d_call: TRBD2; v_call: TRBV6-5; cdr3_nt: TGTGCCAGCAGCCCAGGGTTTGCGGGAGCCTACGAGCAGTACTTC; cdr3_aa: CASSPGFAGAYEQYF
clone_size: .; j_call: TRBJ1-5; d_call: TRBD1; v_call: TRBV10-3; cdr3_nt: TGTGCCATCAGTGACAGGGGGCAAGATCAGCCCCAGCATTTT; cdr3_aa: CAISDRGQDQPQHF
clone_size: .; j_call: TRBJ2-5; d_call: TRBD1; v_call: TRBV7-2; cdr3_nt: TGTGCCAGCACCATAGGACAGGGGAGGTCGGAGACCCAGTACTTC; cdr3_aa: CASTIGQGRSETQYF
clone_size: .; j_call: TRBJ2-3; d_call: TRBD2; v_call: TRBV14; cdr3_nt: TGTGCCAGCAGCCAAGTAGAGCGGGAGGCTACTCACCGATCAGATACGCAGTATTTT; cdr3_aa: CASSQVEREATHRSDTQYF